This T cell receptor (beta chain) was recovered during a study of identical twins. The study's findings and limits: The study drew conclusions from cross-sectional statistical analysis, not from following the same donors.

Comment on this clonotype: Its antigen remains unidentified.

cDNA carried unique molecular identifiers, and a universal primer site was added by template switching. MiXCR, run by TCRdb on the 5' RACE reads, gives a single entry per CDR3 protein. This repertoire shows about 300,000 distinct CDR3 sequences, roughly 12% found once; its top ten account for 7.2%. The CDR3 runs to 16 residues. Germline loops: CDR1 SGHDT, CDR2 YYEEEE. V gave up 2 bases and J gave up 0 bases, with 12 bases separating them. This sample was shared with a second study, whose subject was yellow fever vaccine responses in identical twins. Turning to that study: Twins' vaccine T cell response reportedly gave the appearance of partial convergence and partial personalization.

This clonotype was obtained from a woman younger than 35 in good health. The sequencing input was CD8+ T cells sorted from blood. This chain joins TRBV5-6 and TRBJ2-1; D gene unclear. The CDR3 is CASSFPTISSYNEQFF. The CDR3 DNA reads TGTGCCAGCAGCTTCCCTACTATTAGCTCCTACAATGAGCAGTTCTTC.